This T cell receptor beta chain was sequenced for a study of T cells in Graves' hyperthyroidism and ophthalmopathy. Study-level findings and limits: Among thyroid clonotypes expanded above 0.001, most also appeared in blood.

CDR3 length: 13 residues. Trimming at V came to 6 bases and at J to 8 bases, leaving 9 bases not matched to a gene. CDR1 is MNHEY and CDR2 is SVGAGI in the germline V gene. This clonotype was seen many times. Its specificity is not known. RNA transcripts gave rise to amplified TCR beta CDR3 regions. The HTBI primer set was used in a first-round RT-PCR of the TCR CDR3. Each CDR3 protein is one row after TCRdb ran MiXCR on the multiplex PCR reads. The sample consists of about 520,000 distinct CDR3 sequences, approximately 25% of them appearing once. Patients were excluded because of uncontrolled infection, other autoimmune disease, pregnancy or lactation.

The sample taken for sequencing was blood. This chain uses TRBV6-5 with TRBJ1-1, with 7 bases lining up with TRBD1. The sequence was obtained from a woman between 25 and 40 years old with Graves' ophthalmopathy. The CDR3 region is CASRRDRRSEAFF. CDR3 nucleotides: TGTGCCAGCAGACGGGACAGAAGATCCGAAGCTTTCTTT.